This TCR beta chain was identified in a study of blood T cell repertoires in COVID-19. At the level of the study: PBMCs, B-cell-depleted T cells, or T cells provided the cDNA or gDNA that made up the material.

The CDR3 runs to 16 residues. Trimming took 4 bases from V and 5 from J, leaving 20 bases between them. Germline V gives CDR1 SGHRS, CDR2 YFSETQ. All enrollees were about 18 to 89 years old and from approximately 25 US areas. Here immunoSEQ multiplex PCR was the method, and the copy in TCRdb shows in-frame clones only, minus some. This table holds approximately 230,000 clones, 80% to 90% found once. The origin of this receptor is a man aged 35 to 55 who had recovered from COVID-19. This chain links TRBV5-1 with TRBJ2-3; D is unresolved. Specimen: PBMCs or T cells enriched from blood (not recorded which). CDR3 DNA: TGCGCCAGCAGCGCCAGTGCTGTTGGAGTCGTAGATACGCAGTATTTT. It encodes CASSASAVGVVDTQYF.